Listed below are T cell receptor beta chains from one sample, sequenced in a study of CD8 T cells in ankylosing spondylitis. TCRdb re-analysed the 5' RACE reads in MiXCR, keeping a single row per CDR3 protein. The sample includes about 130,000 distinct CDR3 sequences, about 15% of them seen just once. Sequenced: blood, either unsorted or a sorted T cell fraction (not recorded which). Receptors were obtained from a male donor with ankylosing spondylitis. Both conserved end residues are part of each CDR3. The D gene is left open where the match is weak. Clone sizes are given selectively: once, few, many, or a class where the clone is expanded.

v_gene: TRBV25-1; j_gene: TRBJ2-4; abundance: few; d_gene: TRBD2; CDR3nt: TGTGCCAGCAGTGCGATGGTAGCGGGAGCCAAAAACATTCAGTACTTC; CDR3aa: CASSAMVAGAKNIQYF
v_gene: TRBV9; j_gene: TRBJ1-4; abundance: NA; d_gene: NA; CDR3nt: TGTGCCAGCAGCACCCCTAGGGAAAAACTGTTTTTT; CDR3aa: CASSTPREKLFF
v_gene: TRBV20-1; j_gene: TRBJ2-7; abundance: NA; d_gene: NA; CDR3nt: TGCAGTGCTAGGGGGGTTCAGCCCGACGAGCAGTACTTC; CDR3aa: CSARGVQPDEQYF
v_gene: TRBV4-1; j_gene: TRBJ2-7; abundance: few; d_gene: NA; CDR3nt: TGCGCCAGCAGCGGACCCCATAGCGGTTCCAGCTCCTACGAGCAGTACTTC; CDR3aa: CASSGPHSGSSSYEQYF
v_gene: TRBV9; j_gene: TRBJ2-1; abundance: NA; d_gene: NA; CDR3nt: TGTGCCAGCAGCGTAGTTACAGTATACAATGAGCAGTTCTTC; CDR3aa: CASSVVTVYNEQFF
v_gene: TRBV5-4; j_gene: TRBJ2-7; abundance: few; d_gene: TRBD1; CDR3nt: TGTGCCAGCAGTTACGGACAGGTCTACGAGCAGTACTTC; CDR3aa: CASSYGQVYEQYF
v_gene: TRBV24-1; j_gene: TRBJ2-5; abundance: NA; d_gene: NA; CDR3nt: TGTGCCACCAGTGATCTAGGCCAGCGTGAAGGGGAGACCCAGTACTTC; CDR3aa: CATSDLGQREGETQYF
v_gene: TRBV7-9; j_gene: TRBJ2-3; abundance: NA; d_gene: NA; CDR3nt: TGTGCCAGCAGCCCGGGCGATAACCTTATGACAGATACGCAGTATTTT; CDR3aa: CASSPGDNLMTDTQYF
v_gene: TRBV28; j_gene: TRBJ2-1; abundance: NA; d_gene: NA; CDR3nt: TGTGCCAGCAGTACCCCCGCGGTACGGGAGATACGCTACAATGAGCAGTTCTTC; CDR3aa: CASSTPAVREIRYNEQFF
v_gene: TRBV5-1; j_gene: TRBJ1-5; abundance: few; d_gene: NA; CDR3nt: TGCGCCAGCAGCTTGTACAGTGGGGGCGATCAGCCCCAGCATTTT; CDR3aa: CASSLYSGGDQPQHF
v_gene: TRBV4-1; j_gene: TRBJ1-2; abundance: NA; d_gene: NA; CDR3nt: TGCGCCAGCAGCCAAGAATGGGGGCTGGACTATGGCTACACCTTC; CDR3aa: CASSQEWGLDYGYTF
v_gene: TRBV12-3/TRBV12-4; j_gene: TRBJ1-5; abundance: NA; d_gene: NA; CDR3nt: TGTGCCAGCACCCCCGGGGATCAGCCCCAGCATTTT; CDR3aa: CASTPGDQPQHF
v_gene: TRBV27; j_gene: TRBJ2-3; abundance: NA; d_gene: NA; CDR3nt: TGTGCCAGCAGTTGGCAGGGGTACACAGATACGCAGTATTTT; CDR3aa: CASSWQGYTDTQYF
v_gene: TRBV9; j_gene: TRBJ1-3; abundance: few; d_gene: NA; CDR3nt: TGTGCCAGCAGCCCTCTGGCCCAGGGCCTCTCTGGAAACACCATATATTTT; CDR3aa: CASSPLAQGLSGNTIYF
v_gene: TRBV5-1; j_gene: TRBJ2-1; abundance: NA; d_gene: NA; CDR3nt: TGCGCCAGCAGTCCCAGCTCCTACAATGAGCAGTTCTTC; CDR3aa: CASSPSSYNEQFF
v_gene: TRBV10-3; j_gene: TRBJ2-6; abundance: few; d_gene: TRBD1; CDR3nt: TGTGCCATCAGTGAGACTAGTGAGGGGACAGGGATATACTCTGGGGCCAACGTCCTGACTTTC; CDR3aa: CAISETSEGTGIYSGANVLTF
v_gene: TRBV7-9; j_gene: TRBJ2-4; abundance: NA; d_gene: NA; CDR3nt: TGTGCCAGCAGCTTGGCAGCCAAAAACATTCAGTACTTC; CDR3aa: CASSLAAKNIQYF
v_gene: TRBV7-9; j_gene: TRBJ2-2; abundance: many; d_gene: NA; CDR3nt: TGTGCCAGCAGCTTAGGGACCCCTCGGACCGGGGAGCTGTTTTTT; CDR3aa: CASSLGTPRTGELFF
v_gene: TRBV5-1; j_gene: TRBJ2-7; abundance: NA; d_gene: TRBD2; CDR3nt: TGCGCCAGCAGCTGGACTAGCGGGAGCGTCGAGCAGTACTTC; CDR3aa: CASSWTSGSVEQYF
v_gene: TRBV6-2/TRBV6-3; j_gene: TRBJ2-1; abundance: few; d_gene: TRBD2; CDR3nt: TGTGCCAGCAGTTACCTTACTATCAGACTAGCGGGAGAAATGTTTTATGAGCAGTTCTTC; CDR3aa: CASSYLTIRLAGEMFYEQFF
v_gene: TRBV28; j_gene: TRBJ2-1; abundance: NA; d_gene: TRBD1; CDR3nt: TGTGCCAGCAGAGGTTACAGGGGGCTTAACCGCACACAGTTCTTC; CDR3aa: CASRGYRGLNRTQFF
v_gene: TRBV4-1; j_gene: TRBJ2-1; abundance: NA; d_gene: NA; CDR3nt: TGCGCCAGCAGCCAAACCACAGGATCTAATCGGAATGAGCAGTTCTTC; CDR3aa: CASSQTTGSNRNEQFF
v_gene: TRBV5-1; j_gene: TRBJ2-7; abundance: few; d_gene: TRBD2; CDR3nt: TGCGCCAGCAGCGAGCGCCCTAGCGGGAATTCCTACGAGCAGTACTTC; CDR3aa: CASSERPSGNSYEQYF
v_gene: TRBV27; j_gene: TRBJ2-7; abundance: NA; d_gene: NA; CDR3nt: TGTGCCAGCAGCTCCGTCGGCACCGAGCAGTACTTC; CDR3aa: CASSSVGTEQYF
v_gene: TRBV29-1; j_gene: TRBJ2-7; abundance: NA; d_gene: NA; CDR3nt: TGCAGCGTTGAAGATCGGGGGATTACCTACGAGCAGTACTTC; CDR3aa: CSVEDRGITYEQYF
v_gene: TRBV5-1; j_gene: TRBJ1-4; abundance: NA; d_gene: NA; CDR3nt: TGCGCCAGCAGCTCCCTAGCCACAGGGAACGAAAAACTGTTTTTT; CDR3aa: CASSSLATGNEKLFF
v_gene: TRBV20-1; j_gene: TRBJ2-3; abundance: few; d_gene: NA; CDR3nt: TGCAGTGCTAGAGATCAATGGGGTACGCAGTATTTT; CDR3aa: CSARDQWGTQYF
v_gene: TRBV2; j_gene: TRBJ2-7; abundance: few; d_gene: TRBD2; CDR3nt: TGTGCCAGCAGTGGCGGGAGAGGGTACGAGCAGTACTTC; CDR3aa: CASSGGRGYEQYF
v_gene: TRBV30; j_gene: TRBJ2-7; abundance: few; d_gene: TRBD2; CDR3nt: TGTGCCTGGAGTGATAGCGGGAACCAGCCCTACGAGCAGTACTTC; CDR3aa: CAWSDSGNQPYEQYF
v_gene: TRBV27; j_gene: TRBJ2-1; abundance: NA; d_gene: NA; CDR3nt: TGTGCCAGCACGAGTGCAGGGGTTACCTACAATGAGCAGTTCTTC; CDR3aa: CASTSAGVTYNEQFF
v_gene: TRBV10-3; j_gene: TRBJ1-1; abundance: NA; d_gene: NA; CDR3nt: TGTGCCATCAGTGAGTCGGACACTGAAGCTTTCTTT; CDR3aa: CAISESDTEAFF
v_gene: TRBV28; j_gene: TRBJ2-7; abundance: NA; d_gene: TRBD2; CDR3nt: TGTGCCAGCAGTTTATGGCGGGGGGCGTTGTCAGGCGAGCAGTACTTC; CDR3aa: CASSLWRGALSGEQYF
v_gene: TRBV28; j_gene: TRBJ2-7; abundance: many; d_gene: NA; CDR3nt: TGTGCCAGCAGTTTAGGGTCAGGCTACTCCTACGAGCAGTACTTC; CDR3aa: CASSLGSGYSYEQYF
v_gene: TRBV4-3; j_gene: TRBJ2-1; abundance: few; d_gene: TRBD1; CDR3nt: TGCGCCAGCAGCCAAGATCCGGCAGGGGGCTTAGAAAATGAGCAGTTCTTC; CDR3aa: CASSQDPAGGLENEQFF
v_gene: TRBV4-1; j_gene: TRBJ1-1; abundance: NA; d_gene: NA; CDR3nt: TGCGCCAGCAGCCATTCACCCAATCGGGGTGCTGAAGCTTTCTTT; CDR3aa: CASSHSPNRGAEAFF
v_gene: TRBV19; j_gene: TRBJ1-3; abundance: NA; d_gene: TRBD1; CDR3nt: TGTGCCAGTAGCGGGACAGGGGCCAATCCTGGAAACACCATATATTTT; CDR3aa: CASSGTGANPGNTIYF
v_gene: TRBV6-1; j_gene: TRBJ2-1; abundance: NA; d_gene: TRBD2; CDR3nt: TGTGCCAGCAGTGATGCGGGGGATGGGCAGTTCTTC; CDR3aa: CASSDAGDGQFF
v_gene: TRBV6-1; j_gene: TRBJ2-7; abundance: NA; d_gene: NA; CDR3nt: TGTGCCAGCAGTGCGGAGGACTTCCTGAGCTCCTACGAGCAGTACTTC; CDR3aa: CASSAEDFLSSYEQYF
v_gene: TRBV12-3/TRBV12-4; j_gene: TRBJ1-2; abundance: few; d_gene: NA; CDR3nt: TGTGCCAGCAGGCGCGAGGGACGGTTCTATGGCTACACCTTC; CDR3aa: CASRREGRFYGYTF
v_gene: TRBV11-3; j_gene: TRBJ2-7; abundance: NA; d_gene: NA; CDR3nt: TGTGCCAGCAGCCTAGGGACACGTTACTACGAGCAGTACTTC; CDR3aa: CASSLGTRYYEQYF
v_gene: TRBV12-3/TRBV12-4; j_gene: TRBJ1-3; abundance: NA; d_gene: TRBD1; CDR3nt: TGTGCCAGCAGTTTTCGACAGGGAGCTGGAAACACCATATATTTT; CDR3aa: CASSFRQGAGNTIYF
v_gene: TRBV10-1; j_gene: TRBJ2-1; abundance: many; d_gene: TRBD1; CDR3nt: TGCGCCAGCAGTGCTACCGGGACAGGGAGCTATGAGCAGTTCTTC; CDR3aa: CASSATGTGSYEQFF
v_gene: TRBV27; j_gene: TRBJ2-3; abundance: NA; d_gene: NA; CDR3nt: TGTGCCAGCAGCGACGGGACTTTCACCGCAGATACGCAGTATTTT; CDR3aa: CASSDGTFTADTQYF
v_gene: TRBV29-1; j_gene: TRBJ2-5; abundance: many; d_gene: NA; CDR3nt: TGCAGCGTTGGCGACGAGACCCAGTACTTC; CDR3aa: CSVGDETQYF
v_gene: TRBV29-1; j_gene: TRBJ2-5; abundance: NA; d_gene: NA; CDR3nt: TGCAGCGTGGAGGTTGCGCCGCTCCAAGAGACCCAGTACTTC; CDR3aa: CSVEVAPLQETQYF
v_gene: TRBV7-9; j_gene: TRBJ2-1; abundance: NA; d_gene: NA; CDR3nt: TGTGCCAGCAGCGCTTCCGCGAGCTCCTACAATGAGCAGTTCTTC; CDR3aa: CASSASASSYNEQFF
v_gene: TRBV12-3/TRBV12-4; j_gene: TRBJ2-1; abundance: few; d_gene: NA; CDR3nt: TGTGCCAGCAAACCGAGGGGGTACAATGAGCAGTTCTTC; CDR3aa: CASKPRGYNEQFF
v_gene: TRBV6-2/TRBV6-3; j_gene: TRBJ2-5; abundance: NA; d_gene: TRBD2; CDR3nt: TGTGCCAGCAGTTGGACGGGAGGGCAAGAGACCCAGTACTTC; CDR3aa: CASSWTGGQETQYF